This T cell receptor beta chain was captured by sequencing in a study of identical twins. Points from the study as a whole: Without tracking the same donors, conclusions rested on cross-sectional statistical analysis.

Deletions cut 2 bases from V and 1 base from J, with 8 bases between. From germline, CDR1 is SEHNR and CDR2 FQNEAQ (reference sequence). This CDR3 has 14 amino acids. In regard to this clonotype: The antigen is not known.

TCRdb analysed the 5' RACE reads with MiXCR anew, one entry per CDR3 protein. The sample includes a few hundred thousand distinct CDR3 sequences, roughly an eighth of them seen just once. The same specimen was also included in a second study, on yellow fever vaccine responses in identical twins.

The chain employs TRBV7-9 and TRBJ1-1, with D uncertain. The sequence was obtained from a woman aged 18 to 35 in good health. The material sequenced was CD8+ T cells sorted from blood. The CDR3 DNA reads as TGTGCCAGCAGCTTACCGGTGCGGAACACTGAAGCTTTCTTT. Translating gives CASSLPVRNTEAFF.